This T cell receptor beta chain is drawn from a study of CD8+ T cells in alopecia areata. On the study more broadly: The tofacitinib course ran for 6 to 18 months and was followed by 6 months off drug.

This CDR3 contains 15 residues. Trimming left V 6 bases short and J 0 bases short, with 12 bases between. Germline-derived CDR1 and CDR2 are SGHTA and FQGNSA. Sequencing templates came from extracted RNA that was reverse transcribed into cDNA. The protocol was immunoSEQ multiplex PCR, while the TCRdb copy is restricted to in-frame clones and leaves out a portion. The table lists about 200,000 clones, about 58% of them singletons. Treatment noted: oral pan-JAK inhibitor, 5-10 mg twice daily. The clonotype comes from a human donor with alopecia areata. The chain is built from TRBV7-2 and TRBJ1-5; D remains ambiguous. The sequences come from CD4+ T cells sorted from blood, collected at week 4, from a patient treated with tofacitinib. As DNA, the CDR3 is TGTGCCAGCAGTACGAGCACTCGTAGCAATCAGCCCCAGCATTTT. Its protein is CASSTSTRSNQPQHF. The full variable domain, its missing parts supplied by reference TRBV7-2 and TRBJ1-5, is GAGVSQSPSNKVTEKGKDVELRCDPISGHTALYWYRQSLGQGLEFLIYFQGNSAPDKSGLPSDRFSAERTGGSVSTLTIQRTQQEDSAVYLCASSTSTRSNQPQHFGDGTRLSIL.